Reported below is one TCR beta chain. V gave up 3 bases and J gave up 3 bases, with 8 bases separating them. CDR3 size: 13 residues. From germline, CDR1 is GTSNPN and CDR2 SVGIG (reference sequence). Here immunoSEQ multiplex PCR was the method, and the copy in TCRdb shows in-frame clones only, minus some. The sample yields 18,000 or so clones, more than 80% seen once. This record comes from a study of monozygotic twins with cystic fibrosis. This chain connects TRBV30 to TRBJ1-4; D unresolved. The sequence came from a girl aged 2-10 years with cystic fibrosis. Sequencing was performed on blood. CDR3 protein: CAWSNRANEKLFF. CDR3 nucleotides: TGTGCCTGGAGCAATCGAGCTAATGAAAAACTGTTTTTT. Complete variable domain (other parts from reference TRBV30 and TRBJ1-4): SQTIHQWPATLVQPVGSPLSLECTVEGTSNPNLYWYRQAAGRGLQLLFYSVGIGQISSEVPQNLSASRPQDRQFILSSKKLLLSDSGFYLCAWSNRANEKLFFGSGTQLSVL.